Described below is a single T cell receptor (beta chain) sequence and its context. The authors' processing: How many nucleated cells were present was estimated from reference gene primer amplification. Only in-frame clones appear in the TCRdb table, and some are missing; sequencing was by immunoSEQ multiplex PCR. That table is the source of V, J and clone size, and D and trimming were worked out from the DNA. The data hold some 97,000 clones, with roughly 84% observed a single time. This entry belongs to a study of blood T cell repertoires in COVID-19. Study context: Specimens from acute and convalescent COVID-19 originated in the United States, Italy and Spain. The cDNA or gDNA used as material had been derived from T cells, B-cell-depleted T cells, or PBMCs.

The CDR3 spans 20 residues. The germline V gene has CDR1 LGHNA and CDR2 YSLEER. The ends lost 1 base at V and 1 base at J; junction bases unmatched: 13. The rearrangement joins TRBV4-3 to TRBJ2-4, with TRBD2 matching 10 bases. The TCR was taken from a human donor in a cohort sampled during active COVID-19. Sequenced sample: peripheral blood. The CDR3: CASSQVVGTSAYGAKNIQYF. The CDR3 nucleotides read TGCGCCAGCAGCCAAGTAGTCGGGACTAGCGCCTACGGTGCCAAAAACATTCAGTACTTC.